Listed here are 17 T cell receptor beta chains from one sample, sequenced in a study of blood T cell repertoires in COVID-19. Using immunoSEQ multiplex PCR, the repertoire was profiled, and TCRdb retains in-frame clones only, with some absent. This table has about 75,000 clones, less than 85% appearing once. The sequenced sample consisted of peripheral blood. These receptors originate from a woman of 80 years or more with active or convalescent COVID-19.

The CDR3 region is CASSLYSGSSYEQYF. CDR3 bases: TGTGCCAGCAGCTTGTATAGCGGGAGCTCCTACGAGCAGTACTTC. This chain links TRBV5-4 with TRBJ2-7; 9 bases align to TRBD2. The ends lost 1 base at V and 0 bases at J; junction bases unmatched: 2. The CDR3 sequence is 15 residues long. The V gene's germline CDR1 is SGHNT and CDR2 YYREEE (reference sequence). The entire variable domain, with the rest obtained from reference TRBV5-4 and TRBJ2-7, is as follows: ETGVTQSPTHLIKTRGQQVTLRCSSQSGHNTVSWYQQALGQGPQFIFQYYREEENGRGNFPPRFSGLQFPNYSSELNVNALELDDSALYLCASSLYSGSSYEQYFGPGTRLTVT.

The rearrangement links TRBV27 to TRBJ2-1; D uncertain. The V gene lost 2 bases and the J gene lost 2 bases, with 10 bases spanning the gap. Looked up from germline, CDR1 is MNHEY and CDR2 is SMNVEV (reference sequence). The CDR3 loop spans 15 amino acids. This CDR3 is CASSLRLGPYNEQFF. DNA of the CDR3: TGTGCCAGCAGTTTAAGGCTAGGCCCCTACAATGAGCAGTTCTTC.

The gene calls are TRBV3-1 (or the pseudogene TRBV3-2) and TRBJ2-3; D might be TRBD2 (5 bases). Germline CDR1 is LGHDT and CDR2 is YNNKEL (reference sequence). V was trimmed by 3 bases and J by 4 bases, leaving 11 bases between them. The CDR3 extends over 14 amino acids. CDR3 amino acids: CASSHGAGPDTQYF. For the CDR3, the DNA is TGTGCCAGCAGCCACGGCGCGGGCCCAGATACGCAGTATTTT.

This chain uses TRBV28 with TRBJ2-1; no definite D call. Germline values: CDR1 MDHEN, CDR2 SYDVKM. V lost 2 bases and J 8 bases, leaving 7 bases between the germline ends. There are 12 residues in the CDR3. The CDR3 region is CASSLSRYEQFF. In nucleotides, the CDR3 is TGTGCCAGCAGTTTAAGCCGTTATGAGCAGTTCTTC.

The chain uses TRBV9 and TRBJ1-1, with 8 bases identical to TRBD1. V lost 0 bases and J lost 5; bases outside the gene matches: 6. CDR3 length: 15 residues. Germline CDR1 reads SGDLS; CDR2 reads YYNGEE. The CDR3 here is CASSVGAGGSTEAFF. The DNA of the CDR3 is TGTGCCAGCAGCGTAGGGGCAGGGGGCAGTACTGAAGCTTTCTTT.

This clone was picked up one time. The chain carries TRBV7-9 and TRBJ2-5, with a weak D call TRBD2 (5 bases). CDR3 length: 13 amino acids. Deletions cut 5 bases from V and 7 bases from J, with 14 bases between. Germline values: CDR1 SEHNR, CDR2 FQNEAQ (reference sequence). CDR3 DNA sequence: TGTGCCAGCAGCAGCCAATCCCGGGGGACCCAGTACTTC. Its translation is CASSSQSRGTQYF.

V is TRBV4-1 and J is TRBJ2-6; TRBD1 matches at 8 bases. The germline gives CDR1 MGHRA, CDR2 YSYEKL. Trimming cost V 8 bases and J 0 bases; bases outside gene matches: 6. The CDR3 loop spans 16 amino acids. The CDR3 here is CASSRTGSSGANVLTF. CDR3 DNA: TGCGCCAGCTCCAGGACAGGGTCCTCTGGGGCCAACGTCCTGACTTTC.

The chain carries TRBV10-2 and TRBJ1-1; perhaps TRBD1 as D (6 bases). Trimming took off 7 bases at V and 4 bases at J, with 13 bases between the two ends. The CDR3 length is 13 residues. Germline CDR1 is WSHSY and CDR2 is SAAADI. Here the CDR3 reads CASNSDSPTEAFF. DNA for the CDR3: TGCGCCAGCAATTCGGACAGTCCCACTGAAGCTTTCTTT.

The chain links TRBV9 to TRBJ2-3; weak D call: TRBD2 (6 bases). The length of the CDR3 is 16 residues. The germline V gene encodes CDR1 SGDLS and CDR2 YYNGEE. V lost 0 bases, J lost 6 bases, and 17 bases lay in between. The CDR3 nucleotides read TGTGCCAGCAGCGTAGCTTTCTATAGGGAGGAGGATACGCAGTATTTT. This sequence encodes CASSVAFYREEDTQYF.

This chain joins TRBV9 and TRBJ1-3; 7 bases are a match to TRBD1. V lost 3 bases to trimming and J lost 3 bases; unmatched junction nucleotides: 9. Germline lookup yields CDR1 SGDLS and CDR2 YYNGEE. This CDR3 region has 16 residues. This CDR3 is CASSAFDRDSGNTIYF. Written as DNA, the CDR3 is TGTGCCAGCAGCGCATTCGACCGGGACAGTGGAAACACCATATATTTT.

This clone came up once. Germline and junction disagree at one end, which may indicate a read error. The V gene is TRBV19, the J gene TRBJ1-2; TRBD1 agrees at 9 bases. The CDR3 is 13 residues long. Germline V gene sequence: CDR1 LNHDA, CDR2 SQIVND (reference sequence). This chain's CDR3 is CASSSSGTGKGFF. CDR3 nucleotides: TGTGCCAGTAGTTCATCCGGGACAGGGAAAGGGTTCTTC.

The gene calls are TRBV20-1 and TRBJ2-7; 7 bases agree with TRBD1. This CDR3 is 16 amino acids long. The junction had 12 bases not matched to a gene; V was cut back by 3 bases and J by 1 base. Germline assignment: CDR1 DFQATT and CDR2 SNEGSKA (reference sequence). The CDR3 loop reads CSASHKGGRVSYEQYF. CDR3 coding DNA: TGCAGTGCTAGTCACAAAGGGGGCCGTGTATCCTACGAGCAGTACTTC.

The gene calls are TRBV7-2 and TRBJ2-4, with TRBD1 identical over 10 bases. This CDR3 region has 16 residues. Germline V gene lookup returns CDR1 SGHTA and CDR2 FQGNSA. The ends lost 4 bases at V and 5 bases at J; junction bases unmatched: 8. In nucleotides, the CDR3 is TGTGCCAGCAGCTGGGATGTGGGGACAGGGGAAAACATTCAGTACTTC. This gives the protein CASSWDVGTGENIQYF.

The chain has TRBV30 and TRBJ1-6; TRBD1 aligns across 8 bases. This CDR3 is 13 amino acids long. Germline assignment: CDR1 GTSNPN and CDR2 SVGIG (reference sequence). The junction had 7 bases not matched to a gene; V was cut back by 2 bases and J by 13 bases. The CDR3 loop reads CAWSSQGAVPLHF. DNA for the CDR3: TGTGCCTGGAGTAGTCAGGGGGCCGTTCCCCTCCACTTT.

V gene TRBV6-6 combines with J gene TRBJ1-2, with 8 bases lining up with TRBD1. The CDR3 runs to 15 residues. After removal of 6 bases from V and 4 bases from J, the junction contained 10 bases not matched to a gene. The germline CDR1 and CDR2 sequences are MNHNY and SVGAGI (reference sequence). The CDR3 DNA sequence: TGTGCCAGCAGGGGACAGGTGGCCTCGATCTATGGCTACACCTTC. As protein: CASRGQVASIYGYTF.

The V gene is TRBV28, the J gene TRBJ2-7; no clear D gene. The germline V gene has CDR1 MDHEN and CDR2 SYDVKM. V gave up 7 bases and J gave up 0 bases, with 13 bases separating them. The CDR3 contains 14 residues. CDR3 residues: CASIPRTGSYEQYF. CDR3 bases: TGTGCCAGCATCCCCCGAACGGGCTCCTACGAGCAGTACTTC.

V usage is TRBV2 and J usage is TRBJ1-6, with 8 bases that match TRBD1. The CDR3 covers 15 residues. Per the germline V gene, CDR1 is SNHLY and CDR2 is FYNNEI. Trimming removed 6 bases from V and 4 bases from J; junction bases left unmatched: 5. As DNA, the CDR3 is TGTGCCAGCAGCGGACAGGGAATTTATAATTCACCCCTCCACTTT. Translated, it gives CASSGQGIYNSPLHF. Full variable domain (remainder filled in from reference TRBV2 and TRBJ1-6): EPEVTQTPSHQVTQMGQEVILRCVPISNHLYFYWYRQILGQKVEFLVSFYNNEISEKSEIFDDQFSVERPDGSNFTLKIRSTKLEDSAMYFCASSGQGIYNSPLHFGNGTRLTVT.